This TCR beta chain came from a study of T cells in Graves' hyperthyroidism and ophthalmopathy. Study information: The blood sample was taken at first diagnosis, before treatment began. Points from the study as a whole: Researchers found most expanded thyroid clonotypes above 0.001 in blood as well. Ophthalmopathy was separated from stable hyperthyroidism by a 13 V-J model. Ophthalmopathy got predicted by the model a median approximately six months before its onset.

To note about this clonotype: Its antigen is as yet unknown.

RNA transcripts were the template for amplifying TCR beta CDR3 regions. HTBI primers drove first-round RT-PCR of the TCR CDR3. TCRdb reanalysed the multiplex PCR reads using MiXCR and keeps one entry per CDR3 protein. In the table there are hundreds of thousands of distinct CDR3 sequences, 38% of which are singletons. This CDR3 contains 11 residues. Germline CDR1 and CDR2: SQVTM and ANQGSEA. This receptor was taken from a man younger than 35 with Graves' hyperthyroidism. The specimen was blood. The gene calls are TRBV29-1 and TRBJ1-1, with D perhaps matching TRBD1 (5 bases). CDR3 amino acids: CSERGKSEAFF. The CDR3 region has the DNA TGCAGTGAACGGGGGAAGTCTGAAGCTTTCTTT.